This TCR beta chain comes out of a study of blood T cell repertoires in COVID-19. V was pared by 5 bases and J by 2 bases, with 10 bases between. There are 13 residues in the CDR3. Germline V gives CDR1 SGHAT, CDR2 FQNNGV. Authors' methods: Amplification of reference gene primers provided the estimated nucleated cell counts. The table came from immunoSEQ multiplex PCR; TCRdb's copy has only in-frame clones and leaves some out. The V and J calls and clone size are taken from that table; D and trimming were inferred from the DNA. The sample comprises over 250,000 clones, just under 90% of which are singletons, and 1.9% rests with the top ten. Two consecutive negative NP/OP PCR tests, clearance, or resolved symptoms defined Cohort 3 recovery.

This chain joins TRBV11-2 and TRBJ2-7; no reliable D call. This clonotype originated in a woman in her sixties or seventies who had recovered from COVID-19. Sequences were obtained from PBMCs or T cells enriched from blood (not recorded which). The CDR3: CASSTGVAYEQYF. In DNA form, the CDR3 reads TGTGCCAGCAGCACTGGAGTAGCCTACGAGCAGTACTTC.